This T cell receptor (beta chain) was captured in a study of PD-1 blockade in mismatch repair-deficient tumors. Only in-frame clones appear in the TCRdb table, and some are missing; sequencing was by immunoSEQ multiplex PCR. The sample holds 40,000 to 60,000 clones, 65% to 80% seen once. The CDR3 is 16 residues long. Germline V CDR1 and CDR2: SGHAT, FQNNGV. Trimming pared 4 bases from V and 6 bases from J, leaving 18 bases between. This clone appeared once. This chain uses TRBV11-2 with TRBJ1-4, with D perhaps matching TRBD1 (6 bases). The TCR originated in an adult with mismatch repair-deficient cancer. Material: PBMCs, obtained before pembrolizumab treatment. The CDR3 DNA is TGTGCCAGCAGCTCCCTAAGGGGGAATCTTCATGAAAAACTGTTTTTT. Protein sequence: CASSSLRGNLHEKLFF.